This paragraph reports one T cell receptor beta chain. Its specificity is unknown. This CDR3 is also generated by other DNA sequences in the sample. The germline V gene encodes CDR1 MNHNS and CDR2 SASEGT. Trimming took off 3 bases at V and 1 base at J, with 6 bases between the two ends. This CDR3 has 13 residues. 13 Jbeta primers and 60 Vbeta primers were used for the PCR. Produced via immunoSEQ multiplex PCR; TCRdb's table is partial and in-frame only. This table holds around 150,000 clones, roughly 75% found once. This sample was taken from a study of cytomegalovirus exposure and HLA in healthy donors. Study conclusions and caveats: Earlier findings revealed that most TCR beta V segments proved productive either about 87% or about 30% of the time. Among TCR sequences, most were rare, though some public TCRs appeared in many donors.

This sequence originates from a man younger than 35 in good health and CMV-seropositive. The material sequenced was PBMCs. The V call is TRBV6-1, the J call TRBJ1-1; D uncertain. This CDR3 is CASSEWQNTEAFF. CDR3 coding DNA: TGTGCCAGCAGTGAGTGGCAGAACACTGAAGCTTTCTTT.